The table lists the clone carrying this T cell receptor (beta chain) with a few counts. Enrolled during active infection, Seattle patients were then followed longitudinally. These data are taken from a study of blood T cell repertoires in COVID-19. Study summary: The origin of the acute and convalescent COVID-19 samples was the United States, Italy and Spain. PBMCs, B-cell-depleted T cells, or T cells provided the cDNA or gDNA that made up the material.

TCRdb's table, derived via immunoSEQ multiplex PCR, lists solely in-frame clones and lacks some. The repertoire consists of about 410,000 clones, with approximately 89% occurring once and the leading ten covering about 1.6%. The CDR3 totals 14 residues. From germline, CDR1 is SGHRS and CDR2 YFSETQ. With 4 bases removed from V and 1 base from J, the gap between germline ends came to 12 bases. Sequencing used peripheral blood. The rearrangement uses TRBV5-1 and TRBJ2-7; D perhaps matches TRBD1 (6 bases). The TCR was taken from a woman aged 40 to 49 with COVID-19, enrolled during active disease. The DNA of the CDR3 is TGCGCCAGCAGCCCCTCAGGGGCGTCCTACGAGCAGTACTTC. As protein: CASSPSGASYEQYF.